This passage covers 25 T cell receptor beta chains from one sample sequenced in a study of T cell responses to AZD1222 COVID-19 vaccine. The method was immunoSEQ multiplex PCR; TCRdb's version includes in-frame clones alone and lacks a portion of them. Of 150,000 to 200,000 clones in the sample, 90% to 95% were seen once. The source material was peripheral blood, sampled 28 days after the second AZD1222 dose. Receptors were obtained from an adult who received the AZD1222 COVID-19 vaccine.

V and J are TRBV5-8 and TRBJ1-3; 7 bases are shared with TRBD1. Trimming took 2 bases from V and 3 from J; bases not matched to a gene: 5. The germline V gene has CDR1 SGHTS and CDR2 YDEGEE. The CDR3 length is 15 residues. CDR3 sequence (DNA): TGTGCCAGCAGCTTCGGACAGGCAGTTGGAAACACCATATATTTT. It codes for CASSFGQAVGNTIYF.

The CDR3 DNA follows: TGTGCCAGCAGGGAAACGGGGGGGCGCAGGGAGACCCAGTACTTC. Protein: CASRETGGRRETQYF. The chain employs TRBV7-8 and TRBJ2-5, with TRBD2 identical over 8 bases. J lost 5 bases, V lost 6 bases, and 11 bases had no gene match. The V gene's germline CDR1 is SGHVS and CDR2 FQNEAQ. This CDR3 contains 15 residues. Complete variable domain (other parts from reference TRBV7-8 and TRBJ2-5): GAGVSQSPRYKVAKRGQDVALRCDPISGHVSLFWYQQALGQGPEFLTYFQNEAQLDKSGLPSDRFFAERPEGSVSTLKIQRTQQEDSAVYLCASRETGGRRETQYFGPGTRLLVL.

The chain uses TRBV24-1 and TRBJ2-1; 10 bases are a match to TRBD1. The germline gives CDR1 KGHDR, CDR2 SFDVKD. With V trimmed by 4 bases and J by 7 bases, 9 bases remained unmatched. The CDR3 covers 16 residues. In DNA, the CDR3 is TGTGCCACCAGTGACCGACAGGGGGCTTCTTGGAATGAGCAGTTCTTC. This sequence encodes CATSDRQGASWNEQFF.

The V and J genes are TRBV2 and TRBJ1-2, with D possibly matching TRBD1 (6 bases). The germline V and J ends were trimmed by 3 bases and 8 bases, with 19 bases remaining between them. Germline V lookup: CDR1 SNHLY, CDR2 FYNNEI. CDR3 length: 15 residues. CDR3 loop: CASSESGDTRRGYTF. In nucleotides, the CDR3 is TGTGCCAGCAGTGAGTCCGGGGACACGAGGAGAGGCTACACCTTC.

The chain has TRBV27 and TRBJ1-6; TRBD1 might be the D (5 bases). V was clipped by 5 bases and J by 8 bases, with 13 bases between them. The CDR3 covers 14 residues. Germline CDR1 MNHEY, CDR2 SMNVEV (reference sequence). CDR3 region: CASSAGTAYSPLHF. Here the CDR3 DNA reads TGTGCCAGCAGTGCCGGGACGGCCTATTCACCCCTCCACTTT.

V and J are TRBV5-6 and TRBJ1-2; 10 bases fit TRBD1. CDR3 length: 15 amino acids. The trim removed 2 bases at V and 4 bases at J, leaving 5 bases unmatched. Germline V gene lookup returns CDR1 SGHDT and CDR2 YYEEEE. DNA for the CDR3: TGTGCCAGCAGCTTAGGGACAGGGGACCGCTATGGCTACACCTTC. Protein sequence: CASSLGTGDRYGYTF.

On this clone: Other DNA sequences of this sample code for an identical CDR3. The V gene is TRBV19, the J gene TRBJ1-1, with D uncertain. Germline V gene data show CDR1 as LNHDA and CDR2 as SQIVND (reference sequence). V was clipped by 3 bases and J by 2 bases, with 4 bases between them. The CDR3 is 12 amino acids. CDR3: CASSIGNTEAFF. CDR3 DNA: TGTGCCAGTAGTATCGGCAACACTGAAGCTTTCTTT.

The gene calls are TRBV9 and TRBJ2-2; 13 positions agree with TRBD2. The CDR3 extends over 18 amino acids. Per the germline V gene, CDR1 is SGDLS and CDR2 is YYNGEE. V shed 3 bases and J 4 bases; nucleotides not matched to a gene: 9. This CDR3 reads CASSGSWTSGSATGELFF. The CDR3 region has the DNA TGTGCCAGCAGCGGAAGCTGGACTAGCGGGAGTGCCACCGGGGAGCTGTTTTTT.

The J gene is TRBJ2-7, the V gene TRBV6-1; no definite D call. The CDR3 is 12 residues long. The V gene's germline CDR1 is MNHNS and CDR2 SASEGT. Trimming removed 1 base at V and 5 bases at J, with 6 bases between. The CDR3: CASSEVLDEQYF. CDR3 DNA sequence: TGTGCCAGCAGTGAAGTCCTCGACGAGCAGTACTTC.

The chain combines TRBV5-1 with TRBJ1-5; 7 bases agree with TRBD1. Germline trimming cut 0 bases from V and 5 bases from J; bases unmatched to any gene: 8. The V gene's germline CDR1 is SGHRS and CDR2 YFSETQ. The CDR3 length is 16 residues. For the CDR3, the DNA is TGCGCCAGCAGCTTGGGCCACGGGACAGAGTATCAGCCCCAGCATTTT. Translation: CASSLGHGTEYQPQHF.

A note on this clone: Compared with germline, one end of the junction differs, possibly owing to a read error. The chain combines TRBV20-1 with TRBJ1-1, with 8 bases matching TRBD1. Germline CDR1 and CDR2: DFQATT and SNEGSKA (reference sequence). This CDR3 is built from 11 residues. The CDR3 is CSARDLQGVHF. The DNA of the CDR3 is TGCAGTGCTAGAGATCTACAGGGGGTCCACTTT.

The chain links TRBV7-8 to TRBJ1-5, with 7 bases lining up with TRBD1. Looked up from germline, CDR1 is SGHVS and CDR2 is FQNEAQ. V shed 5 bases and J 5 bases; nucleotides not matched to a gene: 12. This CDR3 contains 16 residues. Here the CDR3 DNA reads TGTGCCAGCAGCGGCAGAGACAGGGTCTGGGATCAGCCCCAGCATTTT. Its translation is CASSGRDRVWDQPQHF.

The chain links TRBV6-2 or TRBV6-3 to TRBJ1-2, with D perhaps TRBD1 (5 bases). CDR3 length: 13 residues. V was cut by 0 bases and J by 11 bases, with 13 bases left in between. Per germline, CDR1 MNHEY and CDR2 SVGEGT. The CDR3 region has the DNA TGTGCCAGCAGTTACTCGACAGCTACCGGTTACACCTTC. This sequence encodes CASSYSTATGYTF.

This chain connects TRBV5-1 to TRBJ1-1; the D is unclear. V was shortened by 4 bases and J by 2 bases, with 9 bases between the two germline ends. This CDR3 region has 13 residues. CDR1 and CDR2 from the germline V gene are SGHRS and YFSETQ. DNA for the CDR3: TGCGCCAGCAGCGATAGCCCAAACACTGAAGCTTTCTTT. As protein: CASSDSPNTEAFF.

The gene calls are TRBV19 and TRBJ1-5; D call uncertain. V was cut by 2 bases and J by 0 bases, with 11 bases left in between. This CDR3 has 16 amino acids. Per germline, CDR1 LNHDA and CDR2 SQIVND (reference sequence). The CDR3 bases are TGTGCCAGTAGTATAAATCTTGGCCTTAGCAATCAGCCCCAGCATTTT. Protein product: CASSINLGLSNQPQHF.

V and J are TRBV18 and TRBJ1-1; D unresolved. The CDR3 runs to 15 residues. CDR1 is KGHSH, CDR2 LQKENI, per germline. Trimming took off 5 bases at V and 3 bases at J, with 16 bases between the two ends. For the CDR3, the DNA is TGTGCCAGCTCATTAGCGGGGATGGTGGACACTGAAGCTTTCTTT. This sequence encodes CASSLAGMVDTEAFF.

The chain joins TRBV10-3 to TRBJ2-7, with D uncertain. This CDR3 comprises 15 residues. CDR1 ENHRY and CDR2 SYGVKD come from the germline V gene. V lost 3 bases to trimming and J lost 6 bases, with 18 bases between them. The CDR3 DNA follows: TGTGCCATCAGTGAAGGTCTAGACCTGGACGGCGAGCAGTACTTC. Translating gives CAISEGLDLDGEQYF.

The chain carries TRBV11-1 and TRBJ2-7; 10 bases match TRBD2. CDR1 SGHAT and CDR2 FQDESV come from the germline V gene (reference sequence). The ends lost 0 bases at V and 5 bases at J; junction bases unmatched: 4. This CDR3 has 15 amino acids. DNA for the CDR3: TGTGCCAGCAGCTTAGCCCCGCTAGCGGGAGACGAGCAGTACTTC. Amino acids: CASSLAPLAGDEQYF. The entire variable domain, with the rest obtained from reference TRBV11-1 and TRBJ2-7, is as follows: EAEVAQSPRYKITEKSQAVAFWCDPISGHATLYWYRQILGQGPELLVQFQDESVVDDSQLPKDRFSAERLKGVDSTLKIQPAELGDSAMYLCASSLAPLAGDEQYFGPGTRLTVT.

The J gene is TRBJ2-5, the V gene TRBV6-6; perhaps TRBD1 as D (5 bases). The CDR3 is 14 residues long. CDR1 is MNHNY, CDR2 SVGAGI, per germline (reference sequence). V lost 5 bases and J 5 bases, leaving 15 bases between the germline ends. The CDR3 bases are TGTGCCAGCAGTGCTTCGACAGTAGGGGAGACCCAGTACTTC. Amino acid sequence: CASSASTVGETQYF.

This clone occurred once. The rearrangement joins TRBV7-9 to TRBJ1-4, with D perhaps matching TRBD1 (6 bases). The CDR3 spans 13 residues. Germline V gene data show CDR1 as SEHNR and CDR2 as FQNEAQ (reference sequence). Trimming cost V 5 bases and J 9 bases, with 13 bases left between them. The CDR3, as DNA: TGTGCCAGCAGCGCACCCAGGGGAAAAAAACTGTTTTTT. Translating gives CASSAPRGKKLFF.

This clone was picked up one time. V gene TRBV25-1 combines with J gene TRBJ1-2; D is undetermined. This CDR3 comprises 13 residues. V was trimmed by 2 bases and J by 5 bases, leaving 9 bases between them. CDR1 is MGHDK and CDR2 is SYGVNS in the germline V gene. CDR3 protein: CASSEGNRYGYTF. Written as DNA, the CDR3 is TGTGCCAGCAGTGAAGGGAATCGTTATGGCTACACCTTC.

The chain uses TRBV18 and TRBJ1-4; D remains ambiguous. The CDR3 runs to 14 residues. V was cut by 2 bases and J by 5 bases, with 9 bases left in between. Per the germline V gene, CDR1 is KGHSH and CDR2 is LQKENI. The CDR3 here is CASSPARKNEKLFF. In nucleotides, the CDR3 is TGTGCCAGCTCACCAGCCCGGAAAAATGAAAAACTGTTTTTT.

This clone appeared once. The V gene is TRBV6-5, the J gene TRBJ1-2; D is undetermined. The CDR3 runs 12 residues. Germline CDR1 and CDR2: MNHEY and SVGAGI. Trimming stripped 5 bases from V and 9 bases from J, with 13 bases between. The CDR3 DNA is TGTGCCAGCAGTCCGTTTTCTACTCGCTACACCTTC. This encodes CASSPFSTRYTF.

The V and J genes are TRBV10-1 and TRBJ1-1; D unresolved. With 3 bases removed from V and 2 bases from J, the gap between germline ends came to 4 bases. The CDR3 covers 12 residues. Germline V CDR1 and CDR2: WNHNN, SYGVQD (reference sequence). CDR3 residues: CASSDPNTEAFF. CDR3 bases: TGCGCCAGCAGTGACCCCAACACTGAAGCTTTCTTT.

The rearrangement links TRBV6-5 to TRBJ1-2; D uncertain. The length of the CDR3 is 15 residues. Germline values: CDR1 MNHEY, CDR2 SVGAGI. V lost 4 bases to trimming and J lost 7 bases, with 19 bases between them. This chain's CDR3 is CASSFSDQSPPGYTF. As DNA, the CDR3 is TGTGCCAGCAGTTTCTCGGACCAATCCCCCCCTGGCTACACCTTC.